This passage covers 2 T cell receptor beta chains from one sample sequenced in a study of monozygotic twins with inflammatory bowel disease. After re-calling the 5' RACE reads, TCRdb lists one entry per CDR3 protein, DNA absent. Recorded for this sample: some 150,000 distinct CDR3 sequences. The sample consisted of blood. These receptors came from a human donor with ulcerative colitis or Crohn's disease, or a healthy co-twin of an affected twin (not recorded which).

The chain combines TRBV12-3 or TRBV12-4 with TRBJ2-7; TCRdb returns TRBD2, unconfirmable since there is no DNA. The CDR3 length is 17 residues. CDR3: CASGGRTGGPDIHEQYF.

This chain uses TRBV20-1 with TRBJ2-3; TCRdb's assignment of TRBD2 cannot be checked, as there is no DNA. The length of the CDR3 is 15 residues. Germline values: CDR1 DFQATT, CDR2 SNEGSKA (reference sequence). The CDR3 spells CSARPRLAGTDTQYF.